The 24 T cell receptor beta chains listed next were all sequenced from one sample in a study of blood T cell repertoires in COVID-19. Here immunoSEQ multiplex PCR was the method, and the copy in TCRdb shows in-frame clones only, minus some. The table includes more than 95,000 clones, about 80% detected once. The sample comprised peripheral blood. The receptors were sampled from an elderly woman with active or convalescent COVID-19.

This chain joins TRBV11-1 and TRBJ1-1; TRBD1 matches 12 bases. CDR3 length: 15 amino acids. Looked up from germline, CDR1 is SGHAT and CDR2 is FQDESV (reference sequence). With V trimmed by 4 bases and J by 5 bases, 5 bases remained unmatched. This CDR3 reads CASSWGTGGATEAFF. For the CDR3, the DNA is TGTGCCAGCAGCTGGGGGACAGGGGGCGCGACTGAAGCTTTCTTT.

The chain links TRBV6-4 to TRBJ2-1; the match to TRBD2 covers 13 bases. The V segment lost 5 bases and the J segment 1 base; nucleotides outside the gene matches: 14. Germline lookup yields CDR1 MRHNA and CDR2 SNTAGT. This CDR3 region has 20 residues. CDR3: CASSLGGRTSGRASYNEQFF. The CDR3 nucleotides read TGTGCCAGCAGTTTGGGAGGTCGGACTAGCGGGAGAGCATCCTACAATGAGCAGTTCTTC.

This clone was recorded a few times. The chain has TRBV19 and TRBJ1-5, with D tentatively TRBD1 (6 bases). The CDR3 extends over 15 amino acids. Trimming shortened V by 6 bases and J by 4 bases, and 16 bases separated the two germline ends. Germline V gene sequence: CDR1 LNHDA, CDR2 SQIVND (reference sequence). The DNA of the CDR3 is TGTGCCAGTAGCCAATTAAGGACAGAGAATCAGCCCCAGCATTTT. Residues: CASSQLRTENQPQHF.

CDR3 loop: CASGREVGSSGNTIYF. The CDR3 nucleotides are TGTGCCAGCGGAAGAGAGGTCGGATCCTCTGGAAACACCATATATTTT. V gene TRBV9 combines with J gene TRBJ1-3, with D unclear. In germline, CDR1 is SGDLS, CDR2 YYNGEE. V lost 7 bases, J lost 0 bases, and 17 bases lay in between. The CDR3 sequence is 16 residues long. The variable domain in full, completed from reference TRBV9 and TRBJ1-3, reads DSGVTQTPKHLITATGQRVTLRCSPRSGDLSVYWYQQSLDQGLQFLIQYYNGEERAKGNILERFSAQQFPDLHSELNLSSLELGDSALYFCASGREVGSSGNTIYFGEGSWLTVV.

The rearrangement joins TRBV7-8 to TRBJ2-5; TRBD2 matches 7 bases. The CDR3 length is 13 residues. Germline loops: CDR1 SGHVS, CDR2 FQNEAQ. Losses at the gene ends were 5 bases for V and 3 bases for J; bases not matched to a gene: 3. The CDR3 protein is CASSPGREETQYF. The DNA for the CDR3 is TGTGCCAGCAGCCCAGGGAGGGAAGAGACCCAGTACTTC. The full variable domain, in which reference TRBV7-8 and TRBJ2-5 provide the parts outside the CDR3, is GAGVSQSPRYKVAKRGQDVALRCDPISGHVSLFWYQQALGQGPEFLTYFQNEAQLDKSGLPSDRFFAERPEGSVSTLKIQRTQQEDSAVYLCASSPGREETQYFGPGTRLLVL.

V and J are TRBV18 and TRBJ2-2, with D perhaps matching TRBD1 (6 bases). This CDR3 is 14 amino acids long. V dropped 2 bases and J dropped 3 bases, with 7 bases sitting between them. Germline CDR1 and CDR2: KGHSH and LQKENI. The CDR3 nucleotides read TGTGCCAGCTCACCAAACAGGGACACCGGGGAGCTGTTTTTT. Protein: CASSPNRDTGELFF.

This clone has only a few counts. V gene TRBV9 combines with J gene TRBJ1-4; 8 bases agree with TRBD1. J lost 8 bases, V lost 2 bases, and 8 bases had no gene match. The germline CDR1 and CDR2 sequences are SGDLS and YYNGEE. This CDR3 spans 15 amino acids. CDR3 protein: CASSVNTGGSEKLFF. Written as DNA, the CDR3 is TGTGCCAGCAGCGTCAACACAGGGGGTAGCGAAAAACTGTTTTTT.

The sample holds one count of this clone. The DNA of the CDR3 is TGTGCCAGCAGCTCCACGGGACGCGGGGCATCGCCCCAGCATTTT. Its translation: CASSSTGRGASPQHF. The chain joins TRBV6-5 to TRBJ1-5; maybe TRBD1 (5 bases). The CDR3 loop spans 15 amino acids. Trimming took off 6 bases at V and 9 bases at J, with 21 bases between the two ends. Germline V gene sequence: CDR1 MNHEY, CDR2 SVGAGI.

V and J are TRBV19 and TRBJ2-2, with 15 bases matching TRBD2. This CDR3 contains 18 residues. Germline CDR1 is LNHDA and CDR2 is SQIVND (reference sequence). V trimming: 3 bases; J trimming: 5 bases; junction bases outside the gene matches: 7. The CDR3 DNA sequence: TGTGCCAGTAGTATCGGATACGGACTAGCGGGAGGGACCGGGGAGCTGTTTTTT. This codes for CASSIGYGLAGGTGELFF.

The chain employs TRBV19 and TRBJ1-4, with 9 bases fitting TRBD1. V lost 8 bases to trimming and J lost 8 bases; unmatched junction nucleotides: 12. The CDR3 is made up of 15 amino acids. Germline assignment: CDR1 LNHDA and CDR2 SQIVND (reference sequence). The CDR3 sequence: CASRDRAFSREKLFF. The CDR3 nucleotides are TGTGCCAGTCGGGACAGGGCATTTTCACGAGAAAAACTGTTTTTT.

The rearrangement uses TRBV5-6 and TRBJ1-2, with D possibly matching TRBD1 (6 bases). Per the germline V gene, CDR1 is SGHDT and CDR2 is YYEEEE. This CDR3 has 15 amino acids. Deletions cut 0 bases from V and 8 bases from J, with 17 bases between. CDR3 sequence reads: CASSLEQGKRWGYTF. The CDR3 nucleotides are TGTGCCAGCAGCTTGGAACAGGGTAAAAGATGGGGCTACACCTTC. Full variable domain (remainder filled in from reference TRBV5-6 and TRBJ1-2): DAGVTQSPTHLIKTRGQQVTLRCSPKSGHDTVSWYQQALGQGPQFIFQYYEEEERQRGNFPDRFSGHQFPNYSSELNVNALLLGDSALYLCASSLEQGKRWGYTFGSGTRLTVV.

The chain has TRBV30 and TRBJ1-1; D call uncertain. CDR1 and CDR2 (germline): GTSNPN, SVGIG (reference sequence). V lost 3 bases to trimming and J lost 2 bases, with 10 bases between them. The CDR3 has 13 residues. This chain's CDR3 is CAWSRGLNTEAFF. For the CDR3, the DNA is TGTGCCTGGAGCCGAGGACTTAACACTGAAGCTTTCTTT.

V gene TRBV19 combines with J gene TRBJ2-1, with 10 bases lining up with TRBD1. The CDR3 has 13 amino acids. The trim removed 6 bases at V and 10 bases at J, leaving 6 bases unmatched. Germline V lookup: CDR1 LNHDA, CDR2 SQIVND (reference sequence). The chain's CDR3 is CASRSDRGYEQFF. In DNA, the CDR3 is TGTGCCAGTAGATCGGACAGGGGGTACGAGCAGTTCTTC.

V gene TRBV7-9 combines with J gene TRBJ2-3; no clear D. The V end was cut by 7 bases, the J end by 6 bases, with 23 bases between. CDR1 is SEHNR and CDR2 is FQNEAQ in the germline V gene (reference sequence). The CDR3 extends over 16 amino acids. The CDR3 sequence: CASTNSENLRVDTQYF. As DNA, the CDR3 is TGTGCCAGCACCAACTCGGAGAATCTTCGTGTGGATACGCAGTATTTT. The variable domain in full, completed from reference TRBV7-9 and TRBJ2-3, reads DTGVSQNPRHKITKRGQNVTFRCDPISEHNRLYWYRQTLGQGPEFLTYFQNEAQLEKSRLLSDRFSAERPKGSFSTLEIQRTEQGDSAMYLCASTNSENLRVDTQYFGPGTRLTVL.

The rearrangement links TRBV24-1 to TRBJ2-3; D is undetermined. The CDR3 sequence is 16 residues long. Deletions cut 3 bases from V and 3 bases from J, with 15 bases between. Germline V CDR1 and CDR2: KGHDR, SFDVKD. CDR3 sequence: CATSDSYGQMTDTQYF. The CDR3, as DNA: TGTGCCACCAGTGATAGTTACGGTCAAATGACAGATACGCAGTATTTT.

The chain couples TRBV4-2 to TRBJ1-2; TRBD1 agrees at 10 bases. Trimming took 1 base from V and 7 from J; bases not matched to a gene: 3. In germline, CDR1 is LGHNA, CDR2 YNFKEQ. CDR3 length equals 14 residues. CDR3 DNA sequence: TGTGCCAGCAGCCAAGGACAGGGGGCTTTTGGCTACACCTTC. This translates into CASSQGQGAFGYTF.

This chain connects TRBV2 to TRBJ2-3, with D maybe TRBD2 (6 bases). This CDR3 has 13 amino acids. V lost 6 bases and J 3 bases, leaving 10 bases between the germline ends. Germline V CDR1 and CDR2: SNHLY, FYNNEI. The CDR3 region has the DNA TGTGCCAGCAGGGAGGGCCTAACAGATACGCAGTATTTT. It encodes CASREGLTDTQYF.

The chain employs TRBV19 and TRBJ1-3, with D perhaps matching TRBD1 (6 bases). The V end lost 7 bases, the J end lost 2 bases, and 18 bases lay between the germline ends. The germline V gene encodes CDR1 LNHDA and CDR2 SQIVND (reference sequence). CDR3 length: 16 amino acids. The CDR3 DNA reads TGTGCCAGTACCCGAGGTCCCCCAGGGGCTGGAAACACCATATATTTT. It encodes CASTRGPPGAGNTIYF. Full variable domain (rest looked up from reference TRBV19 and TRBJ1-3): DGGITQSPKYLFRKEGQNVTLSCEQNLNHDAMYWYRQDPGQGLRLIYYSQIVNDFQKGDIAEGYSVSREKKESFPLTVTSAQKNPTAFYLCASTRGPPGAGNTIYFGEGSWLTVV.

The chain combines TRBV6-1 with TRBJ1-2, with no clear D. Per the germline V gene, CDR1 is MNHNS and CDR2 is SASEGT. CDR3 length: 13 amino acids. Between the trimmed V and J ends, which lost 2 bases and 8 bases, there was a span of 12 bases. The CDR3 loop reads CASSEPVLGGYTF. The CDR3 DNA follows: TGTGCCAGCAGTGAACCGGTCTTGGGCGGCTACACCTTC.

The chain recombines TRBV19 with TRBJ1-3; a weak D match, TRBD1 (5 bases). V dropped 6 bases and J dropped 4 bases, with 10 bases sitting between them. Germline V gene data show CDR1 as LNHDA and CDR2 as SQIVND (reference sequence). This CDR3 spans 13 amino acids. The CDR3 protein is CASRAGLGNTIYF. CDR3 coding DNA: TGTGCCAGTAGGGCGGGACTCGGAAACACCATATATTTT.

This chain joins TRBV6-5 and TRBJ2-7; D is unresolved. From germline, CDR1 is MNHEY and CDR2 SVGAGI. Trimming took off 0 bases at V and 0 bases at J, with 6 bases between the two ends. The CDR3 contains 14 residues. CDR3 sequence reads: CASSYSTSSYEQYF. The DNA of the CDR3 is TGTGCCAGCAGTTACTCTACCAGCTCCTACGAGCAGTACTTC.

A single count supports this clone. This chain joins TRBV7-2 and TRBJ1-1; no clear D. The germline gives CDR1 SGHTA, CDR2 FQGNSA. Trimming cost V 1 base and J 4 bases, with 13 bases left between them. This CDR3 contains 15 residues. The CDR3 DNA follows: TGTGCCAGCAGCTTAGGATCGGGTAGGAGCACTGAAGCTTTCTTT. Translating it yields CASSLGSGRSTEAFF.

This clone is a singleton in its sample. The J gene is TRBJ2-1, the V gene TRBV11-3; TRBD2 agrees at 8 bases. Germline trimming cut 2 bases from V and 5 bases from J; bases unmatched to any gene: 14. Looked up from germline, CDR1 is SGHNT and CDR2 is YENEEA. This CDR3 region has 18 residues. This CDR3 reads CASSLSIRSGRSNNEQFF. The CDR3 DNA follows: TGTGCCAGCAGCTTAAGTATCCGCAGCGGGAGATCCAACAATGAGCAGTTCTTC.

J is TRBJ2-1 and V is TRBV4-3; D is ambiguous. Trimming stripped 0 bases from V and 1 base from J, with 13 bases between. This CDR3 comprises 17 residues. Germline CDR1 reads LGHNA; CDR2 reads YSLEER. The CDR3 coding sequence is TGCGCCAGCAGCCAAGATCCCGGCGGTCGATCCTACAATGAGCAGTTCTTC. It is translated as CASSQDPGGRSYNEQFF.